This T cell receptor (beta chain) was found in a study of Graves' ophthalmopathy and Graves' hyperthyroidism (dated by TCRdb to between 2018 and 2020). With regard to the full study: Peripheral blood was collected at initial diagnosis, before any treatment. In total, around 140 blood samples were TCR-sequenced: around 42 ophthalmopathy, some 80 hyperthyroidism and some 17 hyperthyroidism-to-ophthalmopathy patients. In over 5 hyperthyroidism patients, the T-cell repertoire of thyroid tissue was compared with the T-cell repertoire of blood. Following sample collection, hyperthyroidism patients were given methimazole at a starting dose of 30 mg daily, and ophthalmopathy patients were given high-dose intravenous methylprednisolone. An independent validation cohort was composed of around 19 hyperthyroidism patients and around 16 patients who later progressed from hyperthyroidism to ophthalmopathy. To explore V-J signatures that distinguish ophthalmopathy from hyperthyroidism, a discovery set of about a hundred patients was enrolled, made up of roughly 41 with ophthalmopathy and fewer than 60 with stable hyperthyroidism. TCR beta repertoire signatures were used to distinguish Graves' ophthalmopathy from Graves' hyperthyroidism and to predict progression to ophthalmopathy. Results and caveats for the whole study, not just this receptor: In validation, the model predicted ophthalmopathy progression with about 70% sensitivity and about 77% specificity; roughly 12 predicted patients were CT-confirmed with GO in a median of about 7.1 months. Among expanded thyroid clonotypes with frequency above 0.001, most also showed up in blood, which suggests that blood repertoires may reflect the thyroid immune response. Sample size was not predetermined statistically, and investigators were not blinded to group allocation. The 13-signature model separated ophthalmopathy from stable hyperthyroidism with 85% to 90% sensitivity and approximately 81% specificity in cross-validation, and 80%/75% in the test set.

The ophthalmopathy patients had moderately to severely active disease, with a Clinical Activity Score of 3 or higher, a NOSPECS grade of 4 or higher, and a disease duration of less than 3 months. Patients were excluded if they had other autoimmune diseases, uncontrolled infections, pregnancy or lactation. Diagnosis was based on clinical symptoms, serum thyroxine, TRAb, thyroid ultrasound and orbital computed tomography. Using Ficoll-Paque density gradient centrifugation, PBMCs were isolated from over 8.5 ml of fresh peripheral blood. Total RNA was extracted using Trizol reagent, and RNA quality was checked on an Agilent 2100 Bioanalyzer. This clonotype showed up many times. Its antigen is not yet known. Base qualities are not at hand, and no much larger clone is one base apart. TCR beta CDR3 regions were amplified from RNA transcripts for repertoire sequencing. HTBI primers and the Qiagen OneStep RT-PCR kit were used in a first-round RT-PCR, which was followed by a second-round multiplex PCR, size selection and purification. The libraries underwent paired-end sequencing with 100 bp reads on an Illumina HiSeq2000. The original pipeline was this. Reads were processed with SOAPnuke, discarding reads with adapters, uncalled bases, mean Phred below 15, or no exact constant-primer or identifier match. High-quality paired reads were merged with COPE v1.2.5. Each unique nucleotide sequence was treated as a clonotype, and MiTCR v1.1 was used to align the clonotypes to the IMGT TRB V, D and J references. The analysis was limited to V-J combinations with a frequency above 0.0001, which together covered 99% to 99.2% of the repertoires. For each V-J combination, a TCR clonal expansion and chaos score was defined as the ratio of F50 clonal expansion to chaos observed in the TCRdist matrix. Welch's t-statistics and random forest were used to reduce the features to 10 to 15 V-J combinations, which were then used as input to a naive Bayes classifier. The similarity between thyroid and blood repertoires was quantified using the Morisita-Horn index. Clones were called with MiXCR by TCRdb after fastp trimmed the public reads at Q25, and only in-frame beta chains were retained. Merged by CDR3 protein, the rows form single entries marked with the most common genes and DNA. The V and J calls were determined by TCRdb, not by the authors. The sample profile shows under 350,000 distinct CDR3 sequences; roughly 15% of them were found once. The ten largest clones represent 9% to 15% of the sample.

The receptor was isolated from an adult man with Graves' ophthalmopathy. The sequencing input was peripheral blood.

The CDR3 has the sequence CASSSGRGGGNQPQHF. The sequence in DNA is TGTGCCAGCAGCTCAGGTCGGGGCGGTGGCAATCAGCCCCAGCATTTT. This sequence uses TRBV11-1 and TRBJ1-5; the best D guess is TRBD1, with 5 bases matching. The CDR3 has 16 amino acids, counting the end cysteine and phenylalanine. Only CDR3 DNA remains: 48 bases, in frame from the first base. Trimming costs V 4 bases and J 2 bases, and their ends lie 15 bases apart. According to the germline V gene (reference sequence), CDR1 reads SGHAT and CDR2 reads FQDESV.